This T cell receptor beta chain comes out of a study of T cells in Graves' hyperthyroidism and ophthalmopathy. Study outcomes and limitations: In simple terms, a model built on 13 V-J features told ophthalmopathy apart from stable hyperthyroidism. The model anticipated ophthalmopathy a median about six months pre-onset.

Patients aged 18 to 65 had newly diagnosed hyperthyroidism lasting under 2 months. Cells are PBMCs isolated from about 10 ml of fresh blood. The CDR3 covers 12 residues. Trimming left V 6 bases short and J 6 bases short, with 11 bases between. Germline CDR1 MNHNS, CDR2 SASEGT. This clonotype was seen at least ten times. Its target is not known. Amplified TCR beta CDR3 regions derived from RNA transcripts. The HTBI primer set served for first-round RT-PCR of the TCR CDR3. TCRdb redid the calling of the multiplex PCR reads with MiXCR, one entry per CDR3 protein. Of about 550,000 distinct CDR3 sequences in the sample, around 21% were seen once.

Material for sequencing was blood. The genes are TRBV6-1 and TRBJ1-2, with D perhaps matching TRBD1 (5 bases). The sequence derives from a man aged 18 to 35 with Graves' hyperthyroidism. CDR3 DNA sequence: TGTGCCAGCAGCCCGGGACGGCATGGCTACACCTTC. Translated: CASSPGRHGYTF.